Below are 24 T cell receptor beta chains sequenced from a single sample in a study of glioma-infiltrating T cells. TCR alpha and beta CDR3 regions were amplified from RNA using iRepertoire nested multiplex PCR. TCRdb itself ran the multiplex PCR reads through MiXCR, one entry per CDR3 protein. The table lists roughly 350,000 distinct CDR3 sequences, 41% of them singletons, with 12% in the top ten. The sequenced sample was glioma tissue, nonneoplastic brain tissue, or PBMCs (not recorded which). The receptors come from a human donor with low-grade glioma or glioblastoma, undergoing nonglioma brain surgery, or in good health (not recorded which).

J is TRBJ1-5 and V is TRBV3-1, with TRBD1 matching over 8 bases. Germline V lookup: CDR1 LGHDT, CDR2 YNNKEL (reference sequence). The CDR3 has 15 amino acids. Trimming removed 4 bases from V and 4 bases from J; junction bases left unmatched: 6. CDR3 sequence: CASSLTGVANQPQHF. DNA for the CDR3: TGTGCCAGCAGCCTGACAGGGGTCGCAAATCAGCCCCAGCATTTT.

This chain links TRBV7-3 with TRBJ2-7, with D maybe TRBD2 (7 bases). Germline V gives CDR1 SGHTA, CDR2 FQGTGA. The CDR3 contains 14 residues. Trimming took off 5 bases at V and 5 bases at J, with 16 bases between the two ends. Here the CDR3 reads CASSTQGGGNEQYF. The CDR3 region has the DNA TGTGCCAGCAGCACCCAGGGAGGGGGGAACGAGCAGTACTTC.

This clonotype has more than one count but fewer than ten. At one end, the junction sequence differs from germline, possibly due to a read error. The chain couples TRBV20-1 to TRBJ1-5; 7 bases agree with TRBD1. Germline lookup yields CDR1 DFQATT and CDR2 SNEGSKA (reference sequence). The CDR3 has 15 amino acids. The CDR3 reads CGARLLIGTDSPEHF. CDR3 coding DNA: TGCGGTGCTCGACTTTTAATAGGGACAGACTCCCCCGAGCATTTT.

Here the CDR3 reads CASSSFRPSNAAGELFF. CDR3 DNA sequence: TGTGCCAGCAGTTCCTTTCGGCCTAGCAATGCAGCCGGGGAGCTGTTTTTT. The chain uses TRBV6-2 or TRBV6-3 and TRBJ2-2; the D gene is possibly TRBD2 (5 bases). CDR1 is MNHEY and CDR2 is SVGEGT in the germline V gene. V dropped 4 bases and J dropped 6 bases, with 21 bases sitting between them. There are 17 residues in the CDR3.

This clonotype showed up just a few times. The DNA for the CDR3 is TGCAGTGCTAGAGATCTGTATCGGGGCCACGAGCAGTACTTC. It translates to CSARDLYRGHEQYF. The rearrangement joins TRBV20-1 to TRBJ2-7; D tentatively fits TRBD1 or TRBD2 (5 bases each). V was cut by 0 bases and J by 5 bases, with 14 bases left in between. CDR1 is DFQATT and CDR2 is SNEGSKA in the germline V gene (reference sequence). The CDR3 runs 14 residues.

Comments on this clonotype: This sequence may be a read error, since a much larger clone differs from it by one base. This chain joins TRBV27 and TRBJ2-1, with D maybe TRBD2 (6 bases). The CDR3 spans 14 residues. Germline values: CDR1 MNHEY, CDR2 SMNVEV (reference sequence). CDR3 sequence: CASSLFGSYNEQLF. CDR3 nucleotides: TGTGCCAGCAGTTTGTTCGGGAGCTACAATGAGCAGCTCTTC.

The chain carries TRBV19 and TRBJ2-7; D perhaps matches TRBD2 (5 bases). Germline V gives CDR1 LNHDA, CDR2 SQIVND (reference sequence). V was pared by 5 bases and J by 2 bases, with 16 bases between. This CDR3 has 15 residues. The CDR3: CASSSKRGRTYEQYF. In nucleotides, the CDR3 is TGTGCCAGTAGTTCGAAACGGGGTAGGACCTACGAGCAGTACTTC. Full variable domain (rest looked up from reference TRBV19 and TRBJ2-7): DGGITQSPKYLFRKEGQNVTLSCEQNLNHDAMYWYRQDPGQGLRLIYYSQIVNDFQKGDIAEGYSVSREKKESFPLTVTSAQKNPTAFYLCASSSKRGRTYEQYFGPGTRLTVT.

This clonotype showed up many times. The chain joins TRBV6-2 or TRBV6-3 to TRBJ2-1, with 7 bases that match TRBD1. The CDR3 length is 18 residues. V was clipped by 5 bases and J by 5 bases; unmatched bases: 18. Germline CDR1 MNHEY, CDR2 SVGEGT. The CDR3 here is CASSTPLEGAFEHNEQFF. The DNA of the CDR3 is TGTGCCAGCAGTACACCGCTTGAGGGGGCTTTTGAACACAATGAGCAGTTCTTC.

On this clonotype itself: A read error may be the cause here, since a much bigger clone is one base away. The genes are TRBV7-2 and TRBJ2-3; D remains unclear. Trimming shortened V by 0 bases and J by 2 bases, and 6 bases separated the two germline ends. The V gene's germline CDR1 is SGHTA and CDR2 FQGNSA. The CDR3 extends over 14 amino acids. CDR3: CASSLAFSTDTQYF. In nucleotides, the CDR3 is TGTGCCAGCAGCTTAGCATTCTCCACAGATACGCAGTATTTT.

For this clonotype: A much larger clone differs by one base, so this may be a read error. The chain combines TRBV28 with TRBJ2-1; D unclear. The germline V gene has CDR1 MDHEN and CDR2 SYDVKM. The CDR3 consists of 13 residues. This chain's CDR3 is CASIEASYNDQFF. CDR3 nucleotide sequence: TGTGCCAGCATAGAGGCTTCCTACAATGACCAGTTCTTC.

The chain carries TRBV4-2 and TRBJ2-5; 10 nucleotides align to TRBD2. J lost 1 base, V lost 2 bases, and 1 base had no gene match. The germline V gene encodes CDR1 LGHNA and CDR2 YNFKEQ. The CDR3 runs 15 residues. The chain's CDR3 is CASSQRTSGQETQYF. In DNA form, the CDR3 reads TGTGCCAGCAGCCAACGGACTAGCGGCCAAGAGACCCAGTACTTC.

This clonotype was seen many times. The rearrangement uses TRBV7-2 and TRBJ2-7; tentative D call: TRBD2 (6 bases). Germline assignment: CDR1 SGHTA and CDR2 FQGNSA. This CDR3 has 12 amino acids. V dropped 3 bases and J dropped 7 bases, with 10 bases sitting between them. CDR3 in DNA: TGTGCCAGCAGCTTGGGACTCCCTGAGCAGTACTTC. Amino acids: CASSLGLPEQYF.

The V and J genes are TRBV11-2 and TRBJ2-1; weak D call: TRBD1 (5 bases). Germline lookup yields CDR1 SGHAT and CDR2 FQNNGV. The CDR3 has 18 residues. Trimming took off 3 bases at V and 4 bases at J, with 22 bases between the two ends. CDR3 bases: TGTGCCAGCAGCTTGAGAACGGACATTCCCCTCCGGTACAATGAGCAGTTCTTC. Its protein product is CASSLRTDIPLRYNEQFF.

This clonotype was recorded a few times. The chain is built from TRBV4-3 and TRBJ2-7, with a tentative D call TRBD2 (5 bases). V was cut by 3 bases and J by 4 bases, with 19 bases left in between. CDR1 and CDR2 (germline): LGHNA, YSLEER. The length of the CDR3 is 16 residues. CDR3 residues: CASSHVSAALLYEQYF. The CDR3 bases are TGCGCCAGCAGCCATGTATCAGCGGCGCTGCTTTACGAGCAGTACTTC.

This clonotype was picked up many times. V gene TRBV7-9 combines with J gene TRBJ1-5, with D unclear. Germline CDR1 reads SEHNR; CDR2 reads FQNEAQ (reference sequence). This CDR3 has 16 residues. V lost 2 bases, J lost 0 bases, and 11 bases lay in between. For the CDR3, the DNA is TGTGCCAGCAGCTTATGGAGTCCCGATAGCAATCAGCCCCAGCATTTT. Translation: CASSLWSPDSNQPQHF. Supplemented by reference TRBV7-9 and TRBJ1-5, the full variable domain reads DTGVSQNPRHKITKRGQNVTFRCDPISEHNRLYWYRQTLGQGPEFLTYFQNEAQLEKSRLLSDRFSAERPKGSFSTLEIQRTEQGDSAMYLCASSLWSPDSNQPQHFGDGTRLSIL.

About this clonotype itself: A much larger clone lies one base from this, so it may be a read error. V usage is TRBV28 and J usage is TRBJ2-7, with D unclear. The germline gives CDR1 MDHEN, CDR2 SYDVKM. The CDR3 sequence is 13 residues long. CDR3 protein: CASSRLSPDERYF. The CDR3, as DNA: TGTGCCAGCAGTCGTCTTTCGCCAGACGAGCGGTACTTC.

The J gene is TRBJ2-3, the V gene TRBV12-3 or TRBV12-4; TRBD1 agrees at 7 bases. The CDR3 length is 13 residues. Trimming cost V 5 bases and J 6 bases; bases outside gene matches: 5. CDR3 in amino acids: CASSLTGMDTQYF. As DNA, the CDR3 is TGTGCCAGCAGTCTGACAGGGATGGATACGCAGTATTTT.

This clonotype was detected a few times. V and J are TRBV6-5 and TRBJ2-1; 8 bases match TRBD2. Germline V lookup: CDR1 MNHEY, CDR2 SVGAGI. J was trimmed by 0 bases and V by 6 bases; bases with no gene match: 4. This CDR3 is 15 amino acids long. The CDR3 DNA sequence: TGTGCCAGCAGACGTAGCGGGATCTCCTACAATGAGCAGTTCTTC. Translated, it gives CASRRSGISYNEQFF.

In the case of this clonotype: One end of the junction is discordant with germline, which a read error may explain. The chain joins TRBV25-1 to TRBJ2-2; 8 nucleotides align to TRBD1. The V gene's germline CDR1 is MGHDK and CDR2 SYGVNS. CDR3 length equals 14 residues. The CDR3 DNA reads as TGCGCCAGCATGGACAGGGACAACACCGGGGATCTGTTTTTT. Translated, it gives CASMDRDNTGDLFF.

This clonotype was observed a few times. This sequence joins TRBV7-2 and TRBJ2-7; D is ambiguous. The CDR3 length is 17 residues. Trimming removed 6 bases from V and 0 bases from J, with 21 bases in between. Germline V gene data show CDR1 as SGHTA and CDR2 as FQGNSA. This CDR3 is CASSLMPPGKSSYEQYF. As DNA, the CDR3 is TGTGCCAGCAGTCTGATGCCCCCCGGCAAGAGCTCCTACGAGCAGTACTTC.

The chain combines TRBV4-1 with TRBJ1-2; TRBD1 aligns across 9 bases. Trimming took 7 bases from V and 2 from J; bases not matched to a gene: 8. The CDR3 runs to 15 residues. CDR1 is MGHRA and CDR2 is YSYEKL in the germline V gene. The CDR3 DNA reads as TGCGCCAGCATCCTCCACAGGGGGCTCAACTATGGCTACACCTTC. This translates into CASILHRGLNYGYTF.

V and J are TRBV6-5 and TRBJ1-4, with D tentatively TRBD1 (6 bases). The CDR3 runs 14 residues. Germline CDR1 is MNHEY and CDR2 is SVGAGI. Trimming removed 0 bases at V and 4 bases at J, with 6 bases between. DNA for the CDR3: TGTGCCAGCAGTTACTCCAGGGGTAATGAAAAACTGTTTTTT. This codes for CASSYSRGNEKLFF.

Regarding this clonotype: Given a much more abundant clone one base away, this may be a read error. The V and J genes are TRBV28 and TRBJ2-3; 8 bases align to TRBD2. Germline values: CDR1 MDHEN, CDR2 SYDVKM. The CDR3 length is 16 residues. J was trimmed by 6 bases and V by 8 bases; bases with no gene match: 16. Here the CDR3 DNA reads TGTGCCAGCCCCCCCGGCGCGGGAGGCAACGGGGATACGCAGTATTTT. Its translation: CASPPGAGGNGDTQYF.

This clonotype is a singleton in its sample. The rearrangement links TRBV7-9 to TRBJ1-6; D is unclear. Trimming shortened V by 0 bases and J by 7 bases, and 7 bases separated the two germline ends. Germline loops: CDR1 SEHNR, CDR2 FQNEAQ (reference sequence). This CDR3 is built from 14 residues. CDR3 amino acids: CASSLAGLNSPLHF. The CDR3 bases are TGTGCCAGCAGCTTAGCGGGGTTGAATTCACCCCTCCACTTT.